Given below is one T cell receptor beta chain in context. This clone was observed once. This clone's antigen is unknown. Base qualities are not at hand, and no much larger clone is one base apart. V trim: 0 bases; J trim: 1 base; unmatched bases: 5. From the cysteine up to the phenylalanine, the CDR3 has a length of 16 residues. Just the 48-base CDR3 DNA is kept, in frame starting at base 1. Looking up the germline V gene yields CDR1 SGDLS and CDR2 YYNGEE. These data originate in a study of memory CD4+ T cells and cytomegalovirus serostatus (dated by TCRdb to the late 2010s). With respect to the entire study: The cohort included approximately 35 healthy adults from Belgium, of whom 9 were CMV seropositive and 24 were CMV seronegative. The study sequenced CD4+ memory TCRbeta repertoires of a Belgian cohort with known cytomegalovirus serostatus to replicate a published TCR-based CMV serostatus classifier. Results the study describes overall, beyond this receptor: Of fewer than 200 previously reported CMV-associated TCRbeta sequences, around 67 appeared in the CD4+ memory repertoires, each in one to five individuals. On the Belgian cohort, the classifier based on the original framework reached a median bootstrapped AUC of 0.95, with a 95% CI of 0.76-1.00. Unlike the original study, which covered naive and memory CD4+ and CD8+ populations, the Belgian study sequenced only CD4+CD45RO+ memory cells. For CMV serostatus prediction, a median bootstrapped AUC of 0.95 was reached with the original framework, and a median bootstrapped AUC of about 0.91 was reached with a US-trained random forest. The results were interpreted as suggesting that the CMV-associated TCR signature is mostly present in the CD4+ memory repertoire.

Genomic DNA was extracted from sorted cells with the Quick-DNA Microprep Kit. TCRbeta DNA was amplified with the immunoSEQ hsTCRbeta kit following the manufacturer's protocol. An Illumina MiSeq instrument was used to sequence the TCRbeta libraries. On the study's bioinformatics: Once out-of-frame sequences had been removed, 2 million to 2.5 million distinct TCRbeta sequences were left, which works out to an average of around 67,000 per individual. Two values were used to score each individual: the count of 164 previously reported CMV-associated TCRbeta sequences and the total count of productive distinct TCRbeta sequences. A beta-binomial model was reimplemented in Python, and scikit-learn random forests with default parameters were trained on US cohort data. On the Belgian cohort, classifier performance was reported as the median AUC, along with percentile confidence intervals, across 10,000 bootstrap iterations. TCRdb took over this immuneACCESS table, retaining in-frame rearrangements with V and J assigned. Such tables are incomplete; in checked studies, under half of the missing clones stem from an unresolved V gene, and the remainder is unexplained. V, J and clone size are those of that table, while D and trimming were read from the DNA. For this sample there are approximately 49,000 clones; about three quarters appear just once. The ten largest clonotypes hold under 0.7% of the sample.

A FACSAria II was used to sort memory CD4+ T cells, defined as single viable CD3+CD4+CD8-CD45RO+ cells. CMV serostatus was assessed using a Roche Elecsys assay, by which serum IgG against CMV pp150, pp28, p38 and p52 was detected. After the samples were thawed, total CD4+ T cells were enriched through positive selection using CD4 magnetic microbeads. Samples originated from another study that specifically interrogated the CD4+ T cell memory repertoire. Peripheral blood mononuclear cells were isolated and cryopreserved according to standard operating procedures, and serum was kept at -80 degrees C. CD3-PerCP (BW264/56), CD4-APC (RPA-T4), CD45RO-PE (UCHT1) and CD8-Pacific Orange (3B5) antibodies were used for staining, and non-viable cells were excluded with Sytox blue.

The rearranged chain carries TRBV9 and TRBJ2-5; TRBD2 agrees with 8 junctional bases. The sequencing sample was made of memory CD4+ T cells from blood. The source of this sequence is an adult in good health and CMV-seronegative. The DNA reads as follows: TGTGCCAGCAGCGTAGGCGAGCGGGGGAGCCAAGAGACCCAGTACTTC. Its coded protein is CASSVGERGSQETQYF.